This T cell receptor (beta chain) is drawn from a study of blood T cell repertoires in COVID-19. Germline CDR1 and CDR2: SGHRS and YFSETQ. The CDR3 contains 15 residues. Unmatched junction bases numbered 12, after V lost 3 bases and J lost 6 bases. Profiled with immunoSEQ multiplex PCR; TCRdb holds only in-frame clones, not every one. The data show approximately 65,000 clones, roughly 80% seen once. Allocation to cohorts depended on clinical history reported by the participants. The V gene is TRBV5-1, the J gene TRBJ2-7; TRBD1 matches at 7 bases. This TCR derives from a woman aged 40 to 50 with acute COVID-19. The sample taken for sequencing was PBMCs or T cells enriched from blood (not recorded which). CDR3 nucleotide sequence: TGCGCCAGCAGCTCGTCACAGGGGTCTCTCCTCGAGCAGTACTTC. Protein: CASSSSQGSLLEQYF. The full variable domain, with the rest looked up from reference TRBV5-1 and TRBJ2-7, is KAGVTQTPRYLIKTRGQQVTLSCSPISGHRSVSWYQQTPGQGLQFLFEYFSETQRNKGNFPGRFSGRQFSNSRSEMNVSTLELGDSALYLCASSSSQGSLLEQYFGPGTRLTVT.